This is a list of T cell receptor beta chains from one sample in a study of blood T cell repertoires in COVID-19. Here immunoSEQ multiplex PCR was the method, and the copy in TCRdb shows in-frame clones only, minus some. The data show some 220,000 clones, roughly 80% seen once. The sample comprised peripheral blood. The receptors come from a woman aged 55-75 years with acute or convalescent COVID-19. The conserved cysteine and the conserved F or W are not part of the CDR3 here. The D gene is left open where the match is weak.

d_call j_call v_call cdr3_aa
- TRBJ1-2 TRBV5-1 ASSSGARSPGYT
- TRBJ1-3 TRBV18 ASSPWDTSGNTIY
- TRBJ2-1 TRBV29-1 SAIVHRVDNEQF
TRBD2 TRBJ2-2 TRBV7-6 ASSLVVLAGGLTNTGELF
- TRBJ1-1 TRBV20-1 SASGGGTEAF
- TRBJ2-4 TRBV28 ASSFSSLAKNIQY
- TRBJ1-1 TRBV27 ASNYRNVGHMNTEAF
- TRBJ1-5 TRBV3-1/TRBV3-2 ASGDRPGNQPQH
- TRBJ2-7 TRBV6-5 ASSYSGGPEVEQY
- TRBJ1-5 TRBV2 ASRESGASNQPQH
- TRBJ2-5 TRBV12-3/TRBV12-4 ASSLSVRETQY
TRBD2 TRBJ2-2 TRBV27 ASSSIAGGITGELF
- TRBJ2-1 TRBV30 AWRQGGSYNEQF
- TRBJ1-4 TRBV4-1 ASSQDFGRATGEKLF
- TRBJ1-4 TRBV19 ASSMFSGNEKLF
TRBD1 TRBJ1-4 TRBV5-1 ASSVMNRGLNEKLF
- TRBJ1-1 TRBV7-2 ASSYRWNTEAF
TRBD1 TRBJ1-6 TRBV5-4 ASSLDRGVYNSPLH
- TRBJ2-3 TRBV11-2 ASSLVGVRGDTQY
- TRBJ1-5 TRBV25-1 ASSENSGQPQH
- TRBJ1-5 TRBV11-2 ASSLDSGAKNQPQH
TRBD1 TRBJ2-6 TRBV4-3 ASSRITGVPGANVLT
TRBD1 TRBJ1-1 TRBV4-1 ASSAREGQEGTEAF
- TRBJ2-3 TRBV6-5 ASAQGMIGTDTQY
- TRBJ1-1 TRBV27 ASSLQVNTEAF
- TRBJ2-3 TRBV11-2 ASSLSRGDTQY
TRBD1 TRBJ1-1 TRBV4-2 ASSSSTGDAEAF
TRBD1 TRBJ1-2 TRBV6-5 ASSYGSTGVGYT
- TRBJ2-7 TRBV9 ASSVGGSGYEQY